This T cell receptor beta chain emerged from a study of cytomegalovirus exposure and HLA in healthy donors. V lost 5 bases, J lost 4 bases, and 10 bases stayed unmatched. Germline values: CDR1 SEHNR, CDR2 FQNEAQ (reference sequence). The CDR3 is made up of 16 amino acids. Only in-frame clones appear in the TCRdb table, and some are missing; sequencing was by immunoSEQ multiplex PCR. The sample lists roughly 50,000 clones; more than 80% were seen once. Sequenced: PBMCs. The chain carries TRBV7-9 and TRBJ1-4; TRBD1 agrees at 7 bases. The sequence was obtained from a man between 18 and 29 years old in good health and CMV-seronegative. In DNA form, the CDR3 reads TGTGCCAGCAGCCGTGGTAAACAGGGGCTTAATGAAAAACTGTTTTTT. Its translation is CASSRGKQGLNEKLFF. Full variable domain (missing parts from reference TRBV7-9 and TRBJ1-4): DTGVSQNPRHKITKRGQNVTFRCDPISEHNRLYWYRQTLGQGPEFLTYFQNEAQLEKSRLLSDRFSAERPKGSFSTLEIQRTEQGDSAMYLCASSRGKQGLNEKLFFGSGTQLSVL.